The present entry profiles one T cell receptor beta chain with its context. Its antigen remains unknown. This sample was taken from a study of Graves' ophthalmopathy and Graves' hyperthyroidism. At the level of the study: The term stable hyperthyroidism indicated an absence of ophthalmopathy within 18 months of follow-up.

The CDR3 consists of 15 residues. Germline lookup yields CDR1 SGHDN and CDR2 FVKESK. V dropped 1 base and J dropped 1 base, with 10 bases sitting between them. As the template, RNA transcripts were used to amplify TCR beta CDR3 regions. HTBI primers primed a first-round RT-PCR, and a second-round multiplex PCR followed. TCRdb re-derived calls from the multiplex PCR reads in MiXCR, one entry per CDR3 protein. The sample holds more than 1,000,000 distinct CDR3 sequences, about 38% seen once. Overall study results and limits: The model forecast ophthalmopathy progression, reaching roughly 71% sensitivity and approximately 72% specificity. Stable hyperthyroidism and ophthalmopathy were told apart by a 13-signature model, which achieved 85% to 90% sensitivity and almost 82% specificity.

The sequence was obtained from an adult man with Graves' hyperthyroidism. The V and J genes are TRBV14 and TRBJ1-1; a weak D match, TRBD1 (6 bases). The sequencing input was peripheral blood or thyroid tissue (not recorded which). The CDR3 here is CASSQGWGANTEAFF. The CDR3 bases are TGTGCCAGCAGCCAAGGGTGGGGGGCGAACACTGAAGCTTTCTTT.